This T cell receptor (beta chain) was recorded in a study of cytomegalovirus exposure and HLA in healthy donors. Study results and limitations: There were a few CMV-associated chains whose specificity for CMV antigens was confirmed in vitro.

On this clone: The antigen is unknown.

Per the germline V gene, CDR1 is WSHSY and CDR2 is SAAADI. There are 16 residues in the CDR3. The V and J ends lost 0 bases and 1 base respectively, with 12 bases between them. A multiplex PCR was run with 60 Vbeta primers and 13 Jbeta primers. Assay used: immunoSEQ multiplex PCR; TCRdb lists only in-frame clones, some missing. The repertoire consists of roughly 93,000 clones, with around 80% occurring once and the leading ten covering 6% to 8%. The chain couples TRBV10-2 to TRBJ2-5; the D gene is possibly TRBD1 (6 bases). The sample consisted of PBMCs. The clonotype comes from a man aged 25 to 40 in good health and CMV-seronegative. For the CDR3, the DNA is TGCGCCAGCAGTGAGTCAGGGCAGGGGCGCCAAGAGACCCAGTACTTC. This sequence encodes CASSESGQGRQETQYF.